This T cell receptor beta chain was retrieved from a study of human T cells and chemical hapten exposure. Study information: Once 0.01% DPC had been applied to the upper back by patch test, readings were taken at 6 days. The patients were mostly female; they had alopecia areata, totalis or universalis. Points from the study as a whole: Correlating positively with patch test score were the PT1 expanded TCR counts.

Regarding time point: patch test 2, 6 weeks after DPC sensitization. Specified treatment: therapeutic diphenylcyclopropenone sensitization with weekly scalp DPC. The CDR3 length is 16 residues. The germline V gene has CDR1 MDHEN and CDR2 SYDVKM. Trimming at V came to 5 bases and at J to 2 bases, leaving 11 bases not matched to a gene. From the RACE reads, TCRdb called clonotypes with MiXCR, one entry per CDR3 protein. Among fewer than 95,000 distinct CDR3 sequences listed, 11% were seen once. This clonotype was counted between two and nine times. Its antigen is as yet unknown. The TCR originated in a man aged 35 to 55 with alopecia areata. Some clones in this sample may be carry-over from other donors' samples. The sequences come from whole blood, collected in connection with sensitization to the hapten diphenylcyclopropenone (DPC). V gene TRBV28 combines with J gene TRBJ2-5; 7 bases are a match to TRBD1. The chain's CDR3 is CASSPQGRGNQETQYF. As DNA, the CDR3 is TGTGCCAGCAGTCCACAGGGGAGAGGTAATCAAGAGACCCAGTACTTC.